One and the same sample provided the 24 T cell receptor beta chains below, sequenced in a study of T cell responses to AZD1222 COVID-19 vaccine (dated by TCRdb to about 2021). The sample's time point, from its label and the paper: baseline before first vaccination. The method was the immunoSEQ multiplex PCR assay. TCRdb carries this immuneACCESS record with in-frame sequences only. Its versions omit some clonotypes, under half of them owing to an unresolved V gene in the studies checked, with the rest unexplained. Across this sample there are 140,000 or so clones, with 92% seen only once. Clones ranked in the top ten supply 1.7% of the sample. The input for sequencing was peripheral blood, taken on day 0 of AZD1222 vaccination. The receptors come from an adult in good health.

V usage is TRBV7-9 and J usage is TRBJ1-2; 9 nucleotides align to TRBD1. V was pared by 4 bases and J by 4 bases, with 7 bases of the junction left unmatched. The CDR3 has 15 amino acids. CDR1 is SEHNR and CDR2 is FQNEAQ in the germline V gene (reference sequence). CDR3 protein: CASSWGTGTSYGYTF. As DNA, the CDR3 is TGTGCCAGCAGCTGGGGGACAGGGACAAGCTATGGCTACACCTTC.

V usage is TRBV28 and J usage is TRBJ1-1; no firm D call. From germline, CDR1 is MDHEN and CDR2 SYDVKM. The germline V and J ends were trimmed by 10 bases and 2 bases, with 11 bases remaining between them. The CDR3 covers 12 residues. CDR3 in DNA: TGTGCCACCCTAGACACCAACACTGAAGCTTTCTTT. Protein product: CATLDTNTEAFF. Drawing the rest from reference TRBV28 and TRBJ1-1, the complete variable domain is DVKVTQSSRYLVKRTGEKVFLECVQDMDHENMFWYRQDPGLGLRLIYFSYDVKMKEKGDIPEGYSVSREKKERFSLILESASTNQTSMYLCATLDTNTEAFFGQGTRLTVV.

Remarks on this clone: Other DNA sequences in this specimen translate into the identical CDR3. V is TRBV7-9 and J is TRBJ1-1, with D tentatively TRBD1 (5 bases). The CDR3 has 13 amino acids. With 2 bases removed from V and 1 base from J, the gap between germline ends came to 5 bases. Germline V gives CDR1 SEHNR, CDR2 FQNEAQ (reference sequence). CDR3 nucleotides: TGTGCCAGCAGCTTACAGGGGAACACTGAAGCTTTCTTT. It translates to CASSLQGNTEAFF.

This clone was recorded only once. The chain recombines TRBV7-2 with TRBJ2-7; 10 positions agree with TRBD1. The CDR3 is 17 amino acids. J gave up 12 bases and V 4 bases, and 21 bases lay outside the gene matches. In germline, CDR1 is SGHTA, CDR2 FQGNSA. CDR3 in amino acids: CASSWTGTGVLLAKRYF. The CDR3 DNA follows: TGTGCCAGCAGCTGGACCGGGACAGGGGTTTTATTGGCTAAGCGGTACTTC. Looking up the rest from reference TRBV7-2 and TRBJ2-7 gives the full variable domain: GAGVSQSPSNKVTEKGKDVELRCDPISGHTALYWYRQSLGQGLEFLIYFQGNSAPDKSGLPSDRFSAERTGGSVSTLTIQRTQQEDSAVYLCASSWTGTGVLLAKRYFGPGTRLTVT.

CDR3 in DNA: TGTGCCAGCAGCTTAGATACCTGGAATTCACCCCTCCACTTT. Translated, it gives CASSLDTWNSPLHF. This chain links TRBV5-5 with TRBJ1-6; D is unclear. Deletions cut 2 bases from V and 7 bases from J, with 10 bases between. The CDR3 contains 14 residues. The germline CDR1 and CDR2 sequences are SGHKS and YYEKEE (reference sequence). Variable domain in full (rest from reference TRBV5-5 and TRBJ1-6): DAGVTQSPTHLIKTRGQQVTLRCSPISGHKSVSWYQQVLGQGPQFIFQYYEKEERGRGNFPDRFSARQFPNYSSELNVNALLLGDSALYLCASSLDTWNSPLHFGNGTRLTVT.

The V and J genes are TRBV3-1 (or the pseudogene TRBV3-2) and TRBJ1-5; 9 positions agree with TRBD1. Germline trimming cut 1 base from V and 6 bases from J; bases unmatched to any gene: 4. The CDR3 is 15 residues long. CDR1 and CDR2 from the germline V gene are LGHDT and YNNKEL (reference sequence). The CDR3 loop reads CASSQGTGVAQPQHF. The CDR3 coding sequence is TGTGCCAGCAGCCAAGGGACAGGGGTCGCTCAGCCCCAGCATTTT.

The V call is TRBV19, the J call TRBJ1-3; D is unclear. Per the germline V gene, CDR1 is LNHDA and CDR2 is SQIVND (reference sequence). The length of the CDR3 is 17 residues. V was clipped by 1 base and J by 5 bases, with 18 bases between them. In DNA form, the CDR3 reads TGTGCCAGTAGTATAGGTCTCGGTCGGGCGGGCCGAAACACCATATATTTT. Protein product: CASSIGLGRAGRNTIYF. Together with reference TRBV19 and TRBJ1-3, the CDR3 gives the full variable domain: DGGITQSPKYLFRKEGQNVTLSCEQNLNHDAMYWYRQDPGQGLRLIYYSQIVNDFQKGDIAEGYSVSREKKESFPLTVTSAQKNPTAFYLCASSIGLGRAGRNTIYFGEGSWLTVV.

The gene calls are TRBV5-1 and TRBJ2-4; weak D call: TRBD2 (5 bases). V was clipped by 7 bases and J by 6 bases, with 20 bases between them. CDR3 length: 15 residues. In germline, CDR1 is SGHRS, CDR2 YFSETQ. CDR3 sequence reads: CASAPQGMAGNIQYF. CDR3 sequence (DNA): TGCGCCAGCGCCCCGCAAGGGATGGCGGGAAACATTCAGTACTTC.

This chain uses TRBV5-5 with TRBJ1-5; weak D call: TRBD1 (6 bases). Germline assignment: CDR1 SGHKS and CDR2 YYEKEE (reference sequence). V dropped 0 bases and J dropped 8 bases, with 15 bases sitting between them. The CDR3 extends over 15 amino acids. Here the CDR3 DNA reads TGTGCCAGCAGCTTGGAAGGGCAGGGGAGGGAGCCCCAGCATTTT. It encodes CASSLEGQGREPQHF. The entire variable domain, with the rest obtained from reference TRBV5-5 and TRBJ1-5, is as follows: DAGVTQSPTHLIKTRGQQVTLRCSPISGHKSVSWYQQVLGQGPQFIFQYYEKEERGRGNFPDRFSARQFPNYSSELNVNALLLGDSALYLCASSLEGQGREPQHFGDGTRLSIL.

The CDR3 nucleotides are TGCGCCAGCAGCCAAGTTTTGGCCGGCAGGCTTCCCCAGAACACTGAAGCTTTCTTT. Translating it yields CASSQVLAGRLPQNTEAFF. The J gene is TRBJ1-1, the V gene TRBV4-1, with unresolved D. Trimming took off 1 base at V and 1 base at J, with 22 bases between the two ends. Per germline, CDR1 MGHRA and CDR2 YSYEKL. The CDR3 covers 19 residues.

The chain has TRBV27 and TRBJ1-1, with D possibly TRBD1 on 5 matching bases. The V gene lost 0 bases and the J gene lost 5 bases, with 10 bases spanning the gap. Per the germline V gene, CDR1 is MNHEY and CDR2 is SMNVEV (reference sequence). The CDR3 is 14 residues long. Written as DNA, the CDR3 is TGTGCCAGCAGTTTATCGTCCCCAGGGACTGAAGCTTTCTTT. Amino acid sequence: CASSLSSPGTEAFF.

This rearrangement joins TRBV9 to TRBJ2-2; 10 bases are shared with TRBD1. The CDR3 is 16 residues long. Germline V gene data show CDR1 as SGDLS and CDR2 as YYNGEE. The V segment lost 5 bases and the J segment 5 bases; nucleotides outside the gene matches: 9. CDR3 bases: TGTGCCAGCAGTGAAGCGGGACAGGGGTCAACCGGGGAGCTGTTTTTT. This translates into CASSEAGQGSTGELFF.

The chain links TRBV2 to TRBJ2-7; D gene uncertain. The V end was cut by 4 bases, the J end by 3 bases, with 13 bases between. The CDR3 consists of 14 residues. Germline V lookup: CDR1 SNHLY, CDR2 FYNNEI. CDR3 bases: TGTGCCAGCAGTGCAGAGAGTTTACGCTACGAGCAGTACTTC. Translated: CASSAESLRYEQYF.

The V gene is TRBV19, the J gene TRBJ1-5, with a tentative D call TRBD1 (5 bases). The CDR3 totals 16 residues. V was trimmed by 3 bases and J by 3 bases, leaving 15 bases between them. The germline gives CDR1 LNHDA, CDR2 SQIVND (reference sequence). This chain's CDR3 is CASSMARSGFNQPQHF. Here the CDR3 DNA reads TGTGCCAGTAGTATGGCCAGATCAGGGTTCAATCAGCCCCAGCATTTT.

This clone turned up a few times. The CDR3 region is CAWSQGLANNEQFF. The CDR3 region has the DNA TGTGCCTGGAGCCAGGGACTAGCGAACAATGAGCAGTTCTTC. This chain joins TRBV30 and TRBJ2-1; 10 bases line up with TRBD2. The V gene end was trimmed by 3 bases and the J gene end by 5 bases; junction bases not matched to a gene: 4. Germline V gives CDR1 GTSNPN, CDR2 SVGIG (reference sequence). This CDR3 is built from 14 residues.

The rearrangement joins TRBV5-1 to TRBJ2-7, with TRBD2 matching over 9 bases. Germline lookup yields CDR1 SGHRS and CDR2 YFSETQ. This CDR3 region has 15 residues. The ends lost 5 bases at V and 3 bases at J; junction bases unmatched: 9. The CDR3 coding sequence is TGCGCCAGCAGTCGGAGGCTAGCGGGGAACTACGAGCAGTACTTC. As protein: CASSRRLAGNYEQYF.

Points on this clone: The same CDR3 also results from other DNA sequences found in this sample. The V and J genes are TRBV12-3 or TRBV12-4 and TRBJ1-1, with TRBD1 as a possible D gene (5 bases). This CDR3 has 13 residues. Trimming removed 1 base at V and 5 bases at J, with 8 bases between. CDR3 nucleotides: TGTGCCAGCAGTTTAGGGGGGAGGACTGAAGCTTTCTTT. It encodes CASSLGGRTEAFF.

J is TRBJ1-3 and V is TRBV18; D call uncertain. Trimming removed 3 bases from V and 5 bases from J, with 17 bases in between. The germline gives CDR1 KGHSH, CDR2 LQKENI. The CDR3 runs to 16 residues. CDR3 sequence reads: CASSPAGQRIRNTIYF. The CDR3 DNA reads as TGTGCCAGCTCACCCGCCGGGCAGCGAATAAGAAACACCATATATTTT.

The chain is built from TRBV5-1 and TRBJ1-4; TRBD1 is a possible D gene (5 bases). V shed 3 bases and J shed 3 bases, with 12 bases lying between them. The CDR3 is 15 residues long. The germline gives CDR1 SGHRS, CDR2 YFSETQ. The CDR3 coding sequence is TGCGCCAGCAGCTCCCGGGGGATGGCTAATGAAAAACTGTTTTTT. Its translation: CASSSRGMANEKLFF.

The count of this clone is one. The CDR3 loop is CSASFQPQHF. The CDR3 DNA is TGCAGTGCTAGTTTCCAGCCCCAGCATTTT. The chain has TRBV20-1 and TRBJ1-5; D unresolved. Germline V gives CDR1 DFQATT, CDR2 SNEGSKA (reference sequence). Trimming stripped 3 bases from V and 7 bases from J, with 4 bases between. This CDR3 contains 10 residues.

The V call is TRBV2, the J call TRBJ2-5; no reliable D call. Germline CDR1 reads SNHLY; CDR2 reads FYNNEI. CDR3 length equals 14 residues. The V end was cut by 4 bases, the J end by 4 bases, with 13 bases between. The CDR3: CASSGNDWSETQYF. The CDR3 DNA sequence: TGTGCCAGCAGTGGTAACGACTGGTCAGAGACCCAGTACTTC.

This chain links TRBV30 with TRBJ2-2; D not certain. Germline V gene data show CDR1 as GTSNPN and CDR2 as SVGIG (reference sequence). The CDR3 length is 12 residues. V lost 0 bases, J lost 5 bases, and 4 bases lay in between. DNA for the CDR3: TGTGCCTGGAGTGTTTCTACCGGGGAGCTGTTTTTT. Its translation: CAWSVSTGELFF.

This clone was seen just once. The genes are TRBV12-5 and TRBJ2-1; D remains unclear. The CDR3 is 11 residues long. CDR1 is LGHNT, CDR2 FRNRAP, per germline. V dropped 6 bases and J dropped 4 bases, with 4 bases sitting between them. Here the CDR3 reads CASGVYNEQFF. The CDR3 region has the DNA TGTGCTAGTGGGGTTTACAATGAGCAGTTCTTC. The variable domain in full, with the rest retrieved from reference TRBV12-5 and TRBJ2-1, is DARVTQTPRHKVTEMGQEVTMRCQPILGHNTVFWYRQTMMQGLELLAYFRNRAPLDDSGMPKDRFSAEMPDATLATLKIQPSEPRDSAVYFCASGVYNEQFFGPGTRLTVL.

This clone was recorded once. The CDR3 region has the DNA TGTGCCAGTAGGCGGGGTTCGGGTGGCTACACCTTC. Amino acid sequence: CASRRGSGGYTF. The V gene is TRBV5-4, the J gene TRBJ1-2; unclear D gene. CDR3 length: 12 amino acids. Germline CDR1 reads SGHNT; CDR2 reads YYREEE (reference sequence). Trimming took 8 bases from V and 7 from J, leaving 15 bases between them.